A single TCR beta chain is shown here with its context. Antigen unknown. V trimming: 0 bases; J trimming: 2 bases; junction bases outside the gene matches: 7. Per the germline V gene, CDR1 is LNHDA and CDR2 is SQIVND (reference sequence). The CDR3 has 19 residues. The record originates from a study of shared clonotypes between healthy human individuals. About the study: Serving as donors were a couple of women and three men, whose ages spanned 18 to 49.

Sequenced by immunoSEQ multiplex PCR; TCRdb stores in-frame clones only, minus some. Among 730,000 or so clones listed, 72% were seen once. Broader study findings: An expected dependence of interdonor clonotype sharing on sequencing depth was noted. Naive subsets generally exceeded memory subsets in estimated richness.

The V call is TRBV19, the J call TRBJ2-1; 13 bases are a match to TRBD2. The material sequenced was memory CD4+ T cells sorted from blood. Stated subset: CD45RA-negative fraction. The origin of this receptor is a woman under 40 in good health. CDR3 sequence: CASSIELAGGRGAYNEQFF. The CDR3 coding sequence is TGTGCCAGTAGTATAGAACTAGCGGGAGGGCGAGGGGCCTACAATGAGCAGTTCTTC. Supplemented by reference TRBV19 and TRBJ2-1, the full variable domain reads DGGITQSPKYLFRKEGQNVTLSCEQNLNHDAMYWYRQDPGQGLRLIYYSQIVNDFQKGDIAEGYSVSREKKESFPLTVTSAQKNPTAFYLCASSIELAGGRGAYNEQFFGPGTRLTVL.